These 20 T cell receptor beta chains were sequenced from one sample in a study of shared clonotypes between healthy human individuals. Assay: immunoSEQ multiplex PCR; the TCRdb copy retains only in-frame clones and omits some. Of under 1 million clones listed, just over 95% are singletons. Terminally differentiated effector memory CD45RA+ cells were excluded from the naive CD8 cells, which were CD45RO-negative and positively selected for CCR7. Material for sequencing was naive CD8+ T cells sorted from blood. Receptor source: a young man in good health.

The V gene is TRBV30, the J gene TRBJ2-7; 11 nucleotides match TRBD2. V trimming: 4 bases; J trimming: 0 bases; junction bases outside the gene matches: 5. The CDR3 contains 15 residues. Germline V CDR1 and CDR2: GTSNPN, SVGIG (reference sequence). CDR3 bases: TGTGCCTGGACTACTAGCGGGAGTTTCTCCTACGAGCAGTACTTC. It encodes CAWTTSGSFSYEQYF.

The chain uses TRBV27 and TRBJ2-7; maybe TRBD2 (7 bases). The CDR3 length is 14 residues. Germline values: CDR1 MNHEY, CDR2 SMNVEV (reference sequence). V was clipped by 2 bases and J by 3 bases, with 11 bases between them. The CDR3 reads CASSLNREGYEQYF. The CDR3 DNA reads TGTGCCAGCAGTTTAAACAGGGAGGGCTACGAGCAGTACTTC.

The rearrangement joins TRBV7-9 to TRBJ2-1; TRBD1 aligns across 10 bases. The V segment lost 5 bases and the J segment 8 bases; nucleotides outside the gene matches: 9. This CDR3 region has 15 residues. Germline CDR1 reads SEHNR; CDR2 reads FQNEAQ (reference sequence). As DNA, the CDR3 is TGTGCCAGCAGCGGCCCGGGACAGGGGATCGATGAGCAGTTCTTC. Amino acids: CASSGPGQGIDEQFF.

This chain uses TRBV5-1 with TRBJ2-5; unclear D gene. Trimming removed 0 bases at V and 2 bases at J, with 11 bases between. The CDR3 length is 15 residues. The V gene's germline CDR1 is SGHRS and CDR2 YFSETQ. CDR3 region: CASSLAPWDQETQYF. As DNA, the CDR3 is TGCGCCAGCAGCTTGGCCCCGTGGGATCAAGAGACCCAGTACTTC. Filled out from reference TRBV5-1 and TRBJ2-5, the complete variable domain reads KAGVTQTPRYLIKTRGQQVTLSCSPISGHRSVSWYQQTPGQGLQFLFEYFSETQRNKGNFPGRFSGRQFSNSRSEMNVSTLELGDSALYLCASSLAPWDQETQYFGPGTRLLVL.

The rearrangement joins TRBV10-2 to TRBJ2-5; 9 bases are a match to TRBD2. The CDR3 loop spans 16 amino acids. Germline CDR1 reads WSHSY; CDR2 reads SAAADI. J gave up 1 base and V 6 bases, and 9 bases lay outside the gene matches. The CDR3 DNA follows: TGCGCCAGCAGGGAAGGACTAGCGCGATCCCAAGAGACCCAGTACTTC. Protein: CASREGLARSQETQYF.

The chain is built from TRBV2 and TRBJ2-7; the D gene could be TRBD1 or TRBD2 (5 bases each). V gave up 5 bases and J gave up 5 bases, with 22 bases separating them. This CDR3 contains 16 residues. The germline CDR1 and CDR2 sequences are SNHLY and FYNNEI. The CDR3 DNA sequence: TGTGCCAGCAGTTCCTCTGGGGACGAATCTTGGGACGAGCAGTACTTC. Translated, it gives CASSSSGDESWDEQYF.

The J gene is TRBJ2-5, the V gene TRBV27; D gene unclear. Deletions cut 2 bases from V and 0 bases from J, with 7 bases between. Germline V lookup: CDR1 MNHEY, CDR2 SMNVEV (reference sequence). The CDR3 is 14 residues long. The CDR3: CASSLQAYQETQYF. Here the CDR3 DNA reads TGTGCCAGCAGTTTACAGGCGTACCAAGAGACCCAGTACTTC.

The genes are TRBV6-5 and TRBJ2-2; D unresolved. This CDR3 is 13 amino acids long. Germline CDR1 and CDR2: MNHEY and SVGAGI. V lost 0 bases and J lost 6, with 5 bases in between. This chain's CDR3 is CASSYSLAGELFF. DNA of the CDR3: TGTGCCAGCAGTTACTCGTTGGCCGGGGAGCTGTTTTTT.

This clone was counted once. The chain carries TRBV5-1 and TRBJ1-4; D not certain. The CDR3 is 16 residues long. Between the trimmed V and J ends, which lost 0 bases and 1 base, there was a span of 10 bases. CDR1 is SGHRS and CDR2 is YFSETQ in the germline V gene. Here the CDR3 DNA reads TGCGCCAGCAGCTTGGCGGTCGCGGGAACTAATGAAAAACTGTTTTTT. Protein: CASSLAVAGTNEKLFF.

As concerns this clone: This same CDR3 is encoded by further DNA sequences in the sample. The chain links TRBV15 to TRBJ2-1, with D unclear. V shed 0 bases and J shed 8 bases, with 8 bases lying between them. CDR1 is LNHNV, CDR2 YYDKDF, per germline (reference sequence). This CDR3 contains 13 residues. CDR3 amino acids: CATSRDRRDEQFF. DNA of the CDR3: TGTGCCACCAGCAGAGATCGGCGCGATGAGCAGTTCTTC.

The chain recombines TRBV10-2 with TRBJ2-7, with 10 positions matching TRBD2. The germline CDR1 and CDR2 sequences are WSHSY and SAAADI. The CDR3 has 21 amino acids. V lost 7 bases to trimming and J lost 3 bases; unmatched junction nucleotides: 27. The CDR3 DNA sequence: TGCGCCAGCAAGAACAGGGGTGATCCGGGGGGTAGGACTAGCGGATTCTACGAGCAGTACTTC. Translated, it gives CASKNRGDPGGRTSGFYEQYF.

This chain joins TRBV5-1 and TRBJ2-1; D is uncertain. The germline V and J ends were trimmed by 4 bases and 0 bases, with 11 bases remaining between them. This CDR3 comprises 15 residues. CDR1 SGHRS and CDR2 YFSETQ come from the germline V gene. The CDR3 bases are TGCGCCAGCAGCCTCGTACCTAACTCCTACAATGAGCAGTTCTTC. Protein: CASSLVPNSYNEQFF.

V is TRBV30 and J is TRBJ1-1; unclear D gene. There are 17 residues in the CDR3. The ends were cut back, 0 bases at V and 4 bases at J, with 21 bases in the middle. In germline, CDR1 is GTSNPN, CDR2 SVGIG (reference sequence). DNA for the CDR3: TGTGCCTGGAGTGTTCGACGAATGACTCCTCTGATCACTGAAGCTTTCTTT. Amino acids: CAWSVRRMTPLITEAFF.

The rearrangement uses TRBV29-1 and TRBJ2-5; D remains unclear. Germline loops: CDR1 SQVTM, CDR2 ANQGSEA. Trimming pared 5 bases from V and 2 bases from J, leaving 3 bases between. This CDR3 has 10 residues. The CDR3 bases are TGCAGCGTTATACAAGAGACCCAGTACTTC. This sequence encodes CSVIQETQYF. The whole variable domain, remainder taken from reference TRBV29-1 and TRBJ2-5, is SAVISQKPSRDICQRGTSLTIQCQVDSQVTMMFWYRQQPGQSLTLIATANQGSEATYESGFVIDKFPISRPNLTFSTLTVSNMSPEDSSIYLCSVIQETQYFGPGTRLLVL.

V is TRBV9 and J is TRBJ2-7; D is perhaps TRBD2 (5 bases). Trimming removed 4 bases from V and 2 bases from J, with 13 bases in between. The germline gives CDR1 SGDLS, CDR2 YYNGEE. CDR3 size: 14 residues. This CDR3 reads CASSRGLETYEQYF. The CDR3 nucleotides read TGTGCCAGCAGCCGAGGACTTGAGACCTACGAGCAGTACTTC.

The chain combines TRBV6-1 with TRBJ1-1; D gene ambiguous. The CDR3 has 14 residues. CDR1 is MNHNS and CDR2 is SASEGT in the germline V gene. V lost 6 bases and J lost 7, with 18 bases in between. For the CDR3, the DNA is TGTGCCAGCAGGCAGGCTTTGAGTGTATTTGAAGCTTTCTTT. Its protein product is CASRQALSVFEAFF.

This clone showed up just once. The sample contains more than one DNA sequence encoding this CDR3. The chain uses TRBV27 and TRBJ1-1; 7 bases line up with TRBD1. Germline CDR1 MNHEY, CDR2 SMNVEV (reference sequence). The J segment lost 4 bases and the V segment lost 6 bases, leaving 2 bases of the junction unmatched. The CDR3 totals 12 residues. This chain's CDR3 is CASSSGGTEAFF. The CDR3 region has the DNA TGTGCCAGCAGCTCAGGGGGCACTGAAGCTTTCTTT.

The J gene is TRBJ1-5, the V gene TRBV23-1, with D tentatively TRBD1 (5 bases). TRBV23-1 is classed as an ORF, of uncertain function. V dropped 6 bases and J dropped 4 bases, with 10 bases sitting between them. The CDR3 length is 13 residues. The CDR3 nucleotides read TGCGCCAGCAGAGACAGAGGGAATCAGCCCCAGCATTTT. Its translation is CASRDRGNQPQHF.

The genes are TRBV2 and TRBJ2-1, with 9 bases fitting TRBD2. The germline gives CDR1 SNHLY, CDR2 FYNNEI. After removal of 5 bases from V and 9 bases from J, the junction contained 8 bases not matched to a gene. CDR3 length: 14 residues. In DNA, the CDR3 is TGTGCCAGCAGTCTGGGGACTAGCAACATTGAGCAGTTCTTC. Protein sequence: CASSLGTSNIEQFF.

This clone was picked up one time. The chain has TRBV10-2 and TRBJ2-1; no firm D call. Trimming removed 4 bases at V and 10 bases at J, with 11 bases between. Per the germline V gene, CDR1 is WSHSY and CDR2 is SAAADI. The CDR3 spans 12 residues. CDR3 DNA: TGCGCCAGCAGTGCACCGATAGGGGAGCAGTTCTTC. This sequence encodes CASSAPIGEQFF.